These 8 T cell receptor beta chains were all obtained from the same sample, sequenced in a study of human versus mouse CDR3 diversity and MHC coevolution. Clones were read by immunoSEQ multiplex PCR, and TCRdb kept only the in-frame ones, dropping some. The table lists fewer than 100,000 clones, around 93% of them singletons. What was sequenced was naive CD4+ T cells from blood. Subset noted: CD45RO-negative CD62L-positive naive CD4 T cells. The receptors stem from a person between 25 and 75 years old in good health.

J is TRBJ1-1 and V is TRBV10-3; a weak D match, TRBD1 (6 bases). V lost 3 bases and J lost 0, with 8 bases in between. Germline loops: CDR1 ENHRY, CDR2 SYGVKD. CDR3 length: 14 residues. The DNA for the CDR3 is TGTGCCATCAGTGATCAGGGGATGAACACTGAAGCTTTCTTT. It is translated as CAISDQGMNTEAFF.

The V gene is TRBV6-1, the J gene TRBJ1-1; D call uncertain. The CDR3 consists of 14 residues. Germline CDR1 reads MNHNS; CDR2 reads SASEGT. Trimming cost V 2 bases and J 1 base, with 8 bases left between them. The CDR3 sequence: CASSERHTNTEAFF. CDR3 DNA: TGTGCCAGCAGTGAAAGACACACGAACACTGAAGCTTTCTTT.

Here the CDR3 reads CASSRSGSYEQYF. The CDR3 region has the DNA TGTGCCAGCAGCAGATCAGGCTCCTACGAGCAGTACTTC. V usage is TRBV28 and J usage is TRBJ2-7; D call uncertain. Germline V gene lookup returns CDR1 MDHEN and CDR2 SYDVKM. V lost 6 bases to trimming and J lost 0 bases, with 9 bases between them. The CDR3 has 13 amino acids.

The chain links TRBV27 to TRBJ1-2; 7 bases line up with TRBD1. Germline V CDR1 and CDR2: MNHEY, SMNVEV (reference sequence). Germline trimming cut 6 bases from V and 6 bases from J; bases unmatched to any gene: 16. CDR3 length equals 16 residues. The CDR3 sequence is CASSPGQNRGGHGYTF. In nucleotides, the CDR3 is TGTGCCAGCAGCCCGGGACAGAATCGAGGGGGGCATGGCTACACCTTC.

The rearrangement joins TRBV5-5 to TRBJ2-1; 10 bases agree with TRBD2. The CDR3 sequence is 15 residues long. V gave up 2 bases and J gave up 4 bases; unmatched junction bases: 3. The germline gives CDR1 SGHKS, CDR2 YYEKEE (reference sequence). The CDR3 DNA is TGTGCCAGCAGCTTAATTAGCGGGGGGTACAATGAGCAGTTCTTC. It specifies CASSLISGGYNEQFF.

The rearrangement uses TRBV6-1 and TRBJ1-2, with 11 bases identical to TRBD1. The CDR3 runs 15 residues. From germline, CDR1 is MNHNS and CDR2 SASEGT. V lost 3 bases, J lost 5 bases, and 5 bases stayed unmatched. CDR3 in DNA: TGTGCCAGCAGTGAGAGGACAGGGGGCGGTTATGGCTACACCTTC. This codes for CASSERTGGGYGYTF.

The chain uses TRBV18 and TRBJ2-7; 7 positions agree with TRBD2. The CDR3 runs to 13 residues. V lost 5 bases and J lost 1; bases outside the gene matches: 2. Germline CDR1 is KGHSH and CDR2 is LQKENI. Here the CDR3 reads CASSGRESYEQYF. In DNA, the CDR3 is TGTGCCAGCTCAGGGCGGGAGTCCTACGAGCAGTACTTC.

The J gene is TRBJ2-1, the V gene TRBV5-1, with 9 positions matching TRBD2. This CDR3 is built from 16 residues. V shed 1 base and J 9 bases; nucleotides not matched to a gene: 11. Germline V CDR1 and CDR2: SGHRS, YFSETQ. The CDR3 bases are TGCGCCAGCAGCTTGAGGATAGCGGGGGATGGGATTGAGCAGTTCTTC. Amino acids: CASSLRIAGDGIEQFF.